These 13 T cell receptor beta chains were all obtained from the same sample, sequenced in a study of T cell responses to AZD1222 COVID-19 vaccine. Clones were sequenced by immunoSEQ multiplex PCR, and TCRdb holds only the in-frame ones, with some missing. The data contain fewer than 150,000 clones, 92% of them singletons. Sequenced here: peripheral blood, sampled on day 0 of AZD1222 vaccination. The receptors were gathered from an adult in good health.

The chain employs TRBV6-5 and TRBJ2-7; 11 bases line up with TRBD2. The CDR3 runs 15 residues. Germline CDR1 MNHEY, CDR2 SVGAGI. The V and J ends lost 4 bases and 3 bases, in that order; junction bases with no gene match: 5. CDR3 in DNA: TGTGCCAGCAGTTCCCTGACTAGCGGGGTCTACGAGCAGTACTTC. This encodes CASSSLTSGVYEQYF.

The chain has TRBV6-1 and TRBJ1-4, with a possible D match to TRBD1 (5 bases). The germline V gene has CDR1 MNHNS and CDR2 SASEGT. V lost 6 bases to trimming and J lost 10 bases, with 18 bases between them. This CDR3 comprises 14 residues. DNA of the CDR3: TGTGCCAGCAGCCTAGTGGGGGGGGACGGAAAACTGTTTTTT. Translation gives CASSLVGGDGKLFF.

The chain carries TRBV27 and TRBJ1-4; D not resolved. The CDR3 loop spans 14 amino acids. From germline, CDR1 is MNHEY and CDR2 SMNVEV (reference sequence). The V end was cut by 5 bases, the J end by 3 bases, with 10 bases between. The CDR3 loop reads CASSPLLPNEKLFF. The CDR3, as DNA: TGTGCCAGCAGTCCCCTCCTCCCTAATGAAAAACTGTTTTTT.

The chain employs TRBV2 and TRBJ1-5, with 11 positions matching TRBD1. The CDR3 runs 18 residues. The J segment lost 2 bases and the V segment lost 6 bases, leaving 12 bases of the junction unmatched. CDR1 is SNHLY, CDR2 FYNNEI, per germline. Here the CDR3 DNA reads TGTGCCAGCAGCCGGACAGGGGGCTTTGAGGAGGGCAATCAGCCCCAGCATTTT. Residues: CASSRTGGFEEGNQPQHF.

J is TRBJ2-5 and V is TRBV7-9; unclear D gene. V was trimmed by 1 base and J by 5 bases, leaving 11 bases between them. The germline gives CDR1 SEHNR, CDR2 FQNEAQ (reference sequence). This CDR3 comprises 14 residues. For the CDR3, the DNA is TGTGCCAGCAGCTTAGAAGTGGGTCAGGAGACCCAGTACTTC. Translation: CASSLEVGQETQYF.

V is TRBV6-1 and J is TRBJ2-7; 7 bases map to TRBD1. CDR3 size: 14 residues. The V gene's germline CDR1 is MNHNS and CDR2 SASEGT. J was trimmed by 5 bases and V by 5 bases; bases with no gene match: 9. CDR3 loop: CASSSTTGSNEQYF. Here the CDR3 DNA reads TGTGCCAGCAGTTCCACGACAGGGTCCAACGAGCAGTACTTC.

Written as DNA, the CDR3 is TGTGCCAGCAGTTACTCGAGGCTAGCGGGAGAAGGGGGTTTCCAAGAGACCCAGTACTTC. Its translation: CASSYSRLAGEGGFQETQYF. The V call is TRBV6-2 or TRBV6-3, the J call TRBJ2-5; 10 bases are shared with TRBD2. With 0 bases clipped from V and 1 base from J, the junction kept 14 bases outside the gene matches. The CDR3 sequence is 20 residues long. The germline V gene encodes CDR1 MNHEY and CDR2 SVGEGT.

The CDR3 protein is CASSPLGSGEPQHF. The CDR3 bases are TGTGCCAGCAGCCCCCTAGGCTCAGGGGAGCCCCAGCATTTT. This chain joins TRBV7-2 and TRBJ1-5, with D tentatively TRBD1 (6 bases). The V gene lost 5 bases and the J gene lost 8 bases, with 16 bases spanning the gap. CDR3 length equals 14 residues. The V gene's germline CDR1 is SGHTA and CDR2 FQGNSA.

The J gene is TRBJ2-3, the V gene TRBV27, with 9 positions matching TRBD2. CDR3 size: 15 residues. V shed 4 bases and J 8 bases; nucleotides not matched to a gene: 10. Germline values: CDR1 MNHEY, CDR2 SMNVEV (reference sequence). The CDR3 reads CASSSPGLAFGTQYF. CDR3 sequence (DNA): TGTGCCAGCAGTTCACCGGGACTAGCCTTCGGTACGCAGTATTTT.

The chain uses TRBV4-3 and TRBJ2-3, with 9 bases fitting TRBD2. Germline assignment: CDR1 LGHNA and CDR2 YSLEER. With V trimmed by 4 bases and J by 3 bases, 5 bases remained unmatched. The CDR3 contains 15 residues. Here the CDR3 reads CASSLSGGRTDTQYF. The DNA for the CDR3 is TGCGCCAGCAGCCTTAGCGGGGGAAGGACAGATACGCAGTATTTT.

The table lists this clone with a count of one. The J gene is TRBJ2-7, the V gene TRBV5-1; D possibly corresponds to TRBD2 (7 bases). The CDR3 has 14 residues. Trimming shortened V by 4 bases and J by 3 bases, and 14 bases separated the two germline ends. Germline values: CDR1 SGHRS, CDR2 YFSETQ. The CDR3 sequence: CASSPAGAYYEQYF. The CDR3 DNA follows: TGCGCCAGCAGCCCGGCGGGGGCTTACTACGAGCAGTACTTC.

V gene TRBV15 combines with J gene TRBJ2-7, with TRBD1 as a possible D gene (5 bases). CDR3 length equals 14 residues. Per the germline V gene, CDR1 is LNHNV and CDR2 is YYDKDF (reference sequence). Trimming stripped 3 bases from V and 2 bases from J, with 11 bases between. The CDR3 DNA sequence: TGTGCCACCAGCAGCCGATGGGGCCCCTACGAGCAGTACTTC. It is translated as CATSSRWGPYEQYF.

CDR3 in amino acids: CASSLPENTEAFF. In nucleotides, the CDR3 is TGTGCCAGCAGTTTACCGGAGAACACTGAAGCTTTCTTT. The chain carries TRBV28 and TRBJ1-1, with D hard to call. Germline loops: CDR1 MDHEN, CDR2 SYDVKM. The CDR3 is made up of 13 amino acids. V was cut by 2 bases and J by 1 base, with 5 bases left in between.